Listed below are T cell receptor beta chains from one sample, sequenced in a study of T cell responses to AZD1222 COVID-19 vaccine. This table comes from immunoSEQ multiplex PCR, and its TCRdb copy is limited to in-frame clones, with some not included. The sample gives hundreds of thousands of clones, roughly 91% of which show up once; roughly 0.99% is in the top ten. The input for sequencing was peripheral blood, taken on day 0 of MenACWY control vaccination. These receptor sequences come from an adult in good health. Each CDR3 is given with its conserved first and last residue. The D gene is left open where the match is weak. Clone size is shown for a subset of rows, as once, few, many or a class of expanded clone.

>TRBJ1-2|TRBV6-1|NA|NA
CASSELGGVGGDGYTF
TGTGCCAGCAGTGAACTGGGCGGTGTGGGAGGCGATGGCTACACCTTC
>TRBJ1-2|TRBV7-2|NA|NA
CASSPLPANYGYTF
TGTGCCAGCAGCCCCCTCCCGGCTAACTATGGCTACACCTTC
>TRBJ2-1|TRBV28|NA|NA
CASSSLTLYNEQFF
TGTGCCAGCTCCTCCCTGACACTCTACAATGAGCAGTTCTTC
>TRBJ2-1|TRBV6-5|NA|NA
CASREISYNEQFF
TGTGCCAGCAGGGAGATCTCCTACAATGAGCAGTTCTTC
>TRBJ2-4|TRBV11-2|NA|TRBD1
CASRPGGFAGQGTENIQYF
TGTGCCAGCAGACCAGGGGGCTTTGCGGGACAGGGGACAGAGAACATTCAGTACTTC
>TRBJ1-3|TRBV29-1|NA|TRBD1
CSVEMGDAGGFGTIYF
TGCAGCGTTGAAATGGGGGATGCAGGGGGCTTCGGCACCATATATTTT
>TRBJ1-3|TRBV7-9|few|TRBD1
CASSNTGAGNTIYF
TGTGCCAGCAGCAATACAGGGGCTGGAAACACCATATATTTT
>TRBJ1-1|TRBV4-2|NA|NA
CASSQEWRGVGEAFF
TGTGCCAGCAGCCAAGAGTGGAGGGGAGTAGGTGAAGCTTTCTTT
>TRBJ2-1|TRBV20-1|NA|NA
CSAPRGNEQFF
TGCAGTGCCCCACGGGGCAATGAGCAGTTCTTC
>TRBJ1-5|TRBV6-5|NA|NA
CASRRTGNQPQHF
TGTGCCAGCAGAAGGACTGGGAATCAGCCCCAGCATTTT
>TRBJ2-2|TRBV29-1|NA|NA
CSTRNANTGELFF
TGCAGCACTAGGAACGCGAACACCGGGGAGCTGTTTTTT
>TRBJ2-1|TRBV7-9|NA|TRBD2
CASSSTSGGRYNEQFF
TGTGCCAGCAGCTCGACTAGCGGGGGGCGGTACAATGAGCAGTTCTTC
>TRBJ1-5|TRBV9|NA|TRBD1
CASSVDGTGKEPQHF
TGTGCCAGCAGCGTAGACGGGACAGGGAAGGAGCCCCAGCATTTT
>TRBJ1-2|TRBV5-4|NA|TRBD1
CASSTGQGLNYGYTF
TGTGCCAGCAGCACGGGACAGGGGTTGAACTATGGCTACACCTTC
>TRBJ2-5|TRBV11-3|NA|NA
CASSLGQQETQYF
TGTGCCAGCAGCTTAGGGCAGCAAGAGACCCAGTACTTC
>TRBJ1-1|TRBV18|NA|TRBD1
CASSPSQGAGEAFF
TGTGCCAGCTCACCTTCACAGGGGGCGGGAGAAGCTTTCTTT
>TRBJ1-2|TRBV30|once|TRBD1
CASDRVDGYTF
TGTGCCTCTGACAGGGTCGATGGCTACACCTTC
>TRBJ2-2|TRBV5-5|once|NA
CASSSDPTGELFF
TGTGCCAGCAGCTCGGACCCCACCGGGGAGCTGTTTTTT
>TRBJ2-2|TRBV6-2/TRBV6-3|NA|TRBD2
CASRPLIQSGGQGTGELFF
TGTGCCAGCAGACCTCTTATCCAAAGCGGGGGCCAGGGCACCGGGGAGCTGTTTTTT
>TRBJ2-1|TRBV23-1|NA|NA
CASNLTGKSSYNEQFF
TGCGCCAGCAATTTAACAGGGAAAAGCTCCTACAATGAGCAGTTCTTC
>TRBJ1-5|TRBV28|NA|NA
CASIEEGKGNQPQHF
TGTGCCAGCATCGAAGAGGGTAAAGGCAATCAGCCCCAGCATTTT
>TRBJ2-5|TRBV6-6|NA|TRBD2
CASWPGTRGETQYF
TGTGCCAGCTGGCCCGGGACTAGGGGAGAGACCCAGTACTTC
>TRBJ2-3|TRBV9|NA|NA
CASSPGSSTDTQYF
TGTGCCAGCAGCCCGGGTTCCTCCACAGATACGCAGTATTTT
>TRBJ1-4|TRBV5-1|few|TRBD1
CASSNSGGNEKLFF
TGCGCCAGCAGCAATTCAGGGGGGAATGAAAAACTGTTTTTT
>TRBJ1-1|TRBV6-6|NA|NA
CASSYGSRSEAFF
TGTGCCAGCAGTTACGGGTCGCGATCCGAAGCTTTCTTT
>TRBJ1-5|TRBV6-5|NA|NA
CASRDSWNQPQHF
TGTGCCAGCAGAGACAGTTGGAATCAGCCCCAGCATTTT
>TRBJ2-3|TRBV5-1|NA|TRBD2
CASSLVAGGPTDTQYF
TGCGCCAGCAGCTTGGTGGCGGGGGGGCCGACAGATACGCAGTATTTT
>TRBJ1-6|TRBV19|NA|NA
CASSIDRARGAGNSPLHF
TGTGCCAGTAGTATAGATCGAGCTAGAGGAGCGGGTAATTCACCCCTCCACTTT
>TRBJ1-6|TRBV7-9|NA|TRBD1
CASSRGDNSPLHF
TGTGCCAGCTCCAGGGGGGATAATTCACCCCTCCACTTT
>TRBJ1-1|TRBV3-1/TRBV3-2|NA|NA
CASSQVWNTEAFF
TGTGCCAGCAGCCAAGTTTGGAACACTGAAGCTTTCTTT
>TRBJ1-4|TRBV19|NA|NA
CASGHSWEKLFF
TGTGCCAGTGGACATTCGTGGGAAAAACTGTTTTTT
>TRBJ1-2|TRBV3-1/TRBV3-2|NA|NA
CASTRAGYGYTF
TGTGCCAGCACCAGGGCCGGCTATGGCTACACCTTC
>TRBJ2-3|TRBV7-2|NA|NA
CASSPRLSLSTDTQYF
TGTGCCAGCAGCCCGCGTTTAAGCCTAAGCACAGATACGCAGTATTTT
>TRBJ1-5|TRBV5-4|NA|NA
CASSLSTGGRTNQPQHF
TGTGCCAGCAGCTTGTCAACCGGGGGTCGTACCAATCAGCCCCAGCATTTT
>TRBJ2-2|TRBV4-1|NA|TRBD2
CASSQEGYSGGPGGLFF
TGCGCCAGCAGCCAAGAGGGTTACAGCGGGGGGCCGGGAGGGCTGTTTTTT
>TRBJ1-5|TRBV6-5|NA|NA
CASCVETATYQPQHF
TGTGCCAGCTGCGTTGAGACGGCTACGTATCAGCCCCAGCATTTT
>TRBJ2-7|TRBV28|NA|NA
CASSFSGNAYEQYF
TGTGCCAGCAGTTTCTCAGGTAATGCCTACGAGCAGTACTTC
>TRBJ1-1|TRBV5-1|once|NA
CASSFDRHTEAFF
TGCGCCAGCAGCTTCGACCGACACACTGAAGCTTTCTTT
>TRBJ1-5|TRBV4-1|NA|NA
CASSQWGIGNQPQHF
TGCGCCAGCAGCCAATGGGGCATCGGCAATCAGCCCCAGCATTTT
>TRBJ2-1|TRBV5-4|NA|TRBD1
CASSSTGTDYNEQFF
TGTGCCAGCAGCTCTACCGGGACAGACTACAATGAGCAGTTCTTC
>TRBJ2-7|TRBV18|NA|NA
CASSPELSGGGQYF
TGTGCCAGCTCACCAGAACTAAGTGGAGGGGGGCAGTACTTC